A single sample is the source of the 10 T cell receptor beta chains below, sequenced in a study of response to subunit inactivated influenza vaccine. TCRdb reanalysed the RT-PCR reads using MiXCR and keeps one entry per CDR3 protein. The repertoire holds about 650,000 distinct CDR3 sequences, with 15% to 19% as singletons. Source: PBMCs from blood, taken about 13 days after vaccination. The receptors come from a man aged 50 to 60 who received an inactivated influenza vaccine.

Only a few counts were recorded for this clonotype. The chain carries TRBV3-1 and TRBJ2-5, with TRBD1 matching 10 bases. Unmatched junction bases numbered 11, after V lost 4 bases and J lost 9 bases. This CDR3 contains 15 residues. Per the germline V gene, CDR1 is LGHDT and CDR2 is YNNKEL (reference sequence). The CDR3: CASSPTGTGAPAQYF. The DNA of the CDR3 is TGTGCCAGCAGCCCTACTGGGACAGGGGCCCCTGCCCAGTACTTC.

The chain employs TRBV6-5 and TRBJ2-7, with 8 bases matching TRBD2. V shed 4 bases and J 0 bases; nucleotides not matched to a gene: 5. CDR1 is MNHEY and CDR2 is SVGAGI in the germline V gene. The length of the CDR3 is 15 residues. CDR3 sequence: CASSSPGTSSYEQYF. DNA for the CDR3: TGTGCCAGCAGTTCCCCCGGGACTAGCTCCTACGAGCAGTACTTC.

This clonotype appeared a few times. The CDR3 spells CASNQGHQPQHF. Here the CDR3 DNA reads TGTGCCAGCAACCAGGGGCACCAGCCCCAGCATTTT. The chain employs TRBV12-3 or TRBV12-4 and TRBJ1-5; TRBD1 is a possible D gene (6 bases). V lost 7 bases and J 7 bases, leaving 11 bases between the germline ends. CDR3 length equals 12 residues.

The V gene is TRBV6-2 or TRBV6-3, the J gene TRBJ2-7; no firm D call. The V gene's germline CDR1 is MNHEY and CDR2 SVGEGT. This CDR3 is built from 13 residues. Trimming left V 2 bases short and J 6 bases short, with 11 bases between. The CDR3 nucleotides are TGTGCCAGCAGTTACCCGTCTAGGGTCGAGCAGTACTTC. Protein: CASSYPSRVEQYF.

The chain couples TRBV14 to TRBJ2-5; D remains ambiguous. V was clipped by 3 bases and J by 2 bases, with 10 bases between them. The CDR3 covers 14 residues. Germline CDR1 is SGHDN and CDR2 is FVKESK. CDR3 sequence: CASSQAYLQETQYF. The CDR3 DNA sequence: TGTGCCAGCAGCCAGGCCTACTTACAAGAGACCCAGTACTTC.

The chain is built from TRBV2 and TRBJ2-6; 7 bases align to TRBD2. CDR1 and CDR2 (germline): SNHLY, FYNNEI. This CDR3 contains 17 residues. The ends lost 10 bases at V and 4 bases at J; junction bases unmatched: 16. The CDR3 protein is CATEGSGTGSGANVLTF. The CDR3 bases are TGTGCCACCGAGGGGAGCGGGACTGGGTCAGGGGCCAACGTCCTGACTTTC. Using reference TRBV2 and TRBJ2-6 for the parts outside the CDR3, the full variable domain is EPEVTQTPSHQVTQMGQEVILRCVPISNHLYFYWYRQILGQKVEFLVSFYNNEISEKSEIFDDQFSVERPDGSNFTLKIRSTKLEDSAMYFCATEGSGTGSGANVLTFGAGSRLTVL.

The chain carries TRBV6-5 and TRBJ1-3; unclear D gene. Trimming removed 0 bases from V and 4 bases from J, with 10 bases in between. The CDR3 sequence is 15 residues long. CDR1 and CDR2 from the germline V gene are MNHEY and SVGAGI. The CDR3 DNA is TGTGCCAGCAGTTACTCGAAGGGTTCCGGAAACACCATATATTTT. It is translated as CASSYSKGSGNTIYF.

This clonotype was counted a few times. The chain joins TRBV24-1 to TRBJ2-1; 9 bases are shared with TRBD1. This CDR3 spans 16 amino acids. Germline V gene lookup returns CDR1 KGHDR and CDR2 SFDVKD. J lost 2 bases, V lost 1 base, and 2 bases had no gene match. The CDR3 here is CATSDFGQGTYNEQFF. In DNA form, the CDR3 reads TGTGCCACCAGTGATTTTGGACAGGGGACCTACAATGAGCAGTTCTTC.

J is TRBJ2-1 and V is TRBV28; D gene uncertain. The CDR3 contains 18 residues. Germline loops: CDR1 MDHEN, CDR2 SYDVKM. Trimming shortened V by 2 bases and J by 3 bases, and 20 bases separated the two germline ends. The CDR3: CASSLKWLTHQLYNEQFF. CDR3 nucleotide sequence: TGTGCCAGCAGTTTAAAGTGGCTAACGCACCAACTCTACAATGAGCAGTTCTTC.

This clonotype was observed a few times. The rearrangement links TRBV6-2 or TRBV6-3 to TRBJ1-1, with D tentatively TRBD1 (5 bases). V gave up 0 bases and J gave up 4 bases, with 12 bases separating them. The CDR3 totals 15 residues. Germline V lookup: CDR1 MNHEY, CDR2 SVGEGT. The CDR3 coding sequence is TGTGCCAGCAGTTACTCCCTGAACAGGTTCACTGAAGCTTTCTTT. Translation: CASSYSLNRFTEAFF.